This passage covers 18 T cell receptor beta chains from one sample sequenced in a study of CXCR3-negative and CXCR3-positive naive CD8 T cells. Study results and caveats: CXCR3-positive naive cells carried more hydrophobic TRB CDR3s than CXCR3-negative naive cells did.

Their antigens are not known. The libraries of TRB cDNA were constructed through 5' RACE using UMI labels. One entry per CDR3 protein, without DNA, is what TCRdb gives after re-calling the 5' RACE reads. The sample totals 150,000 or so distinct CDR3 sequences; its top ten clones hold just under 0.5%. The specimen was naive CXCR3+ CD8+ T cells from blood. Subset reported: CD45RO-CCR7+CD27+CD95- naive CD8+ T cells expressing CXCR3 (TNR3+). These receptors were obtained from a human donor in good health. Some clones in this sample may be carry-over from other donors' samples.

The chain is built from TRBV7-8 and TRBJ1-1. Per germline, CDR1 SGHVS and CDR2 FQNEAQ. This CDR3 is 14 amino acids long. The CDR3 sequence is CASSLWEGYTEAFF.

The genes are TRBV6-4 and TRBJ2-1; the TRBD1 assignment by TCRdb is unverifiable without DNA. The CDR3 loop spans 15 amino acids. CDR1 and CDR2 from the germline V gene are MRHNA and SNTAGT. CDR3: CASSDGTGLNNEQFF.

This chain connects TRBV13 to TRBJ2-7. The length of the CDR3 is 15 residues. Per germline, CDR1 PRHDT and CDR2 FYEKMQ (reference sequence). CDR3: CASSLVSGGSYEQYF.

J is TRBJ2-1 and V is TRBV12-3 or TRBV12-4; TCRdb designates TRBD1, a call that cannot be tested without DNA. This CDR3 is built from 16 residues. The CDR3 sequence is CASTSRGRSSYNEQFF.

This sequence joins TRBV7-9 and TRBJ2-5; the D call of TRBD2 rests on TCRdb alone, since no DNA is present to check it. Germline V gene data show CDR1 as SEHNR and CDR2 as FQNEAQ (reference sequence). The CDR3 contains 16 residues. The CDR3 spells CASSAGGGNVQETQYF.

V is TRBV29-1 and J is TRBJ2-7; the D call from TCRdb, TRBD1, cannot be confirmed without DNA. The CDR3 has 15 residues. CDR1 and CDR2 from the germline V gene are SQVTM and ANQGSEA. The CDR3 sequence is CSVVWGQGFSYEQYF.

V is TRBV5-5 and J is TRBJ2-7; there is no DNA to check the TCRdb D call of TRBD1. The CDR3 is made up of 15 amino acids. Germline V CDR1 and CDR2: SGHKS, YYEKEE (reference sequence). The CDR3 region is CASRPKDSMSYEQYF.

The chain links TRBV4-3 to TRBJ1-5; there is no DNA to check the TCRdb D call of TRBD1. The CDR3 totals 18 residues. Germline V gene data show CDR1 as LGHNA and CDR2 as YSLEER. Here the CDR3 reads CASSQDLRGGGWGQPQHF.

The rearrangement links TRBV5-5 to TRBJ2-7; TCRdb indicates TRBD2, and absent DNA this call remains unverified. CDR1 is SGHKS, CDR2 YYEKEE, per germline (reference sequence). The CDR3 has 14 amino acids. The CDR3: CASSLGDGPLEQYF.

The rearrangement joins TRBV9 to TRBJ2-3; TCRdb's D call, TRBD2, is unchecked because there is no DNA. Germline V gene sequence: CDR1 SGDLS, CDR2 YYNGEE. The CDR3 contains 16 residues. CDR3 residues: CASSVPTSGGTDTQYF.

The chain links TRBV20-1 to TRBJ1-1; TCRdb's D call, TRBD1, is unchecked because there is no DNA. Per the germline V gene, CDR1 is DFQATT and CDR2 is SNEGSKA (reference sequence). The CDR3 contains 15 residues. CDR3 sequence reads: CSAITLGIIRDKNFF.

V usage is TRBV27 and J usage is TRBJ2-5; TCRdb returns TRBD1, unconfirmable since there is no DNA. Germline V gene sequence: CDR1 MNHEY, CDR2 SMNVEV (reference sequence). The CDR3 is 15 residues long. This chain's CDR3 is CASSPLLEMRETQYF.

The V call is TRBV11-2, the J call TRBJ2-1. Germline V gives CDR1 SGHAT, CDR2 FQNNGV. There are 11 residues in the CDR3. The CDR3 loop reads CASSAHNEQFF. The full variable domain, its missing parts supplied by reference TRBV11-2 and TRBJ2-1, is EAGVAQSPRYKIIEKRQSVAFWCNPISGHATLYWYQQILGQGPKLLIQFQNNGVVDDSQLPKDRFSAERLKGVDSTLKIQPAKLEDSAVYLCASSAHNEQFFGPGTRLTVL.

J is TRBJ2-1 and V is TRBV20-1; no DNA is available, so the TRBD1 call from TCRdb remains unchecked. This CDR3 has 13 amino acids. Germline CDR1 is DFQATT and CDR2 is SNEGSKA (reference sequence). CDR3 sequence reads: CSATTGSYNEQFF.

The rearrangement joins TRBV28 to TRBJ2-7; lacking DNA, the TRBD1 call made by TCRdb goes unchecked. The V gene's germline CDR1 is MDHEN and CDR2 SYDVKM. CDR3 length: 19 residues. CDR3 sequence: CASSLGLVVQGAPAYEQYF.

The gene calls are TRBV3-1 and TRBJ2-5. Germline V gives CDR1 LGHDT, CDR2 YNNKEL (reference sequence). The length of the CDR3 is 17 residues. The CDR3 reads CASSYQISRADIETQYF.

This chain links TRBV7-9 with TRBJ1-2; TCRdb gives TRBD1 as the D gene, but with no DNA this cannot be confirmed. The CDR3 is made up of 13 amino acids. The V gene's germline CDR1 is SEHNR and CDR2 FQNEAQ (reference sequence). The chain's CDR3 is CASRDDRGYGYTF.

The chain uses TRBV28 and TRBJ2-3; TCRdb's D call of TRBD2 is untestable without DNA. Germline CDR1 reads MDHEN; CDR2 reads SYDVKM. The CDR3 length is 15 residues. The CDR3 is CASSPGPAGTDTQYF. The complete variable domain, with remaining parts taken from reference TRBV28 and TRBJ2-3, reads DVKVTQSSRYLVKRTGEKVFLECVQDMDHENMFWYRQDPGLGLRLIYFSYDVKMKEKGDIPEGYSVSREKKERFSLILESASTNQTSMYLCASSPGPAGTDTQYFGPGTRLTVL.